The 17 T cell receptor beta chains presented below share a single source sample, sequenced in a study of blood T cells in healthy people across ages. Combining a sample-barcoded 5' primer with a J-beta primer mix, a second PCR ran for 7 to 11 cycles. TCRdb processed the 5' RACE reads anew with MiXCR; each CDR3 protein has one entry. The sample holds 800,000 or so distinct CDR3 sequences, approximately 65% seen once. The sample taken for sequencing was blood. All receptors derive from a young man in good health.

This chain links TRBV6-5 with TRBJ2-7, with a weak D call TRBD1 (5 bases). This CDR3 has 14 residues. Germline V gene data show CDR1 as MNHEY and CDR2 as SVGAGI. Deletions cut 6 bases from V and 0 bases from J, with 12 bases between. The CDR3 DNA follows: TGTGCCAGCAGGTGGGGCCTGAGCTCCTACGAGCAGTACTTC. It is translated as CASRWGLSSYEQYF.

CDR3 DNA sequence: TGCAGTGCTAGAGATCTCTCCAACACCTACAATGAGCAGTTCTTC. This sequence encodes CSARDLSNTYNEQFF. This rearrangement joins TRBV20-1 to TRBJ2-1; D uncertain. V was pared by 0 bases and J by 2 bases, with 11 bases between. CDR3 length: 15 residues. Germline V gene sequence: CDR1 DFQATT, CDR2 SNEGSKA (reference sequence).

This chain joins TRBV5-4 and TRBJ2-7; 7 nucleotides line up with TRBD2. The V segment lost 4 bases and the J segment 0 bases; nucleotides outside the gene matches: 4. Looked up from germline, CDR1 is SGHNT and CDR2 is YYREEE (reference sequence). This CDR3 is 14 amino acids long. The CDR3 region has the DNA TGTGCCAGCAGCACCGGGGGGATCTCCTACGAGCAGTACTTC. It translates to CASSTGGISYEQYF.

Details on this clonotype: The junction does not match germline at one end; this may be a read error. The chain couples TRBV5-1 to TRBJ2-1; weak D call: TRBD2 (6 bases). CDR1 is SGHRS and CDR2 is YFSETQ in the germline V gene. The CDR3 covers 15 residues. In DNA, the CDR3 is TGCGCCAGCAGCCTCACTAGCACGGGCTTCAATGGGCAGTTCTTC. This translates into CASSLTSTGFNGQFF.

The chain couples TRBV10-3 to TRBJ1-6; 8 bases map to TRBD1. Unmatched junction bases numbered 8, after V lost 10 bases and J lost 6 bases. From germline, CDR1 is ENHRY and CDR2 SYGVKD. There are 14 residues in the CDR3. The chain's CDR3 is CATIQGGINSPLHF. The CDR3 DNA follows: TGTGCCACTATACAGGGGGGGATTAATTCACCCCTCCACTTT.

Concerning this clonotype itself: A junction end diverges from the germline sequence, so it may reflect a read error. The chain uses TRBV6-2 or TRBV6-3 and TRBJ2-1; D call uncertain. In germline, CDR1 is MNHEY, CDR2 SVGEGT. The CDR3 is 16 amino acids. This CDR3 is CASSYAARMGYYEQFF. CDR3 DNA: TGTGCCAGCAGTTATGCGGCGCGGATGGGCTACTATGAGCAGTTCTTC.

This clonotype was counted only a few times. The CDR3 is CASSPRQTLAREQYF. For the CDR3, the DNA is TGTGCCAGCAGCCCCAGACAGACACTAGCGCGGGAGCAGTACTTC. The chain uses TRBV7-8 and TRBJ2-7, with 7 bases matching TRBD2. The CDR3 length is 15 residues. Germline V CDR1 and CDR2: SGHVS, FQNEAQ. Trimming took 5 bases from V and 7 from J; bases not matched to a gene: 14.

The chain combines TRBV15 with TRBJ2-7; D is unresolved. Germline V gene lookup returns CDR1 LNHNV and CDR2 YYDKDF (reference sequence). CDR3 length equals 14 residues. With 0 bases removed from V and 1 base from J, the gap between germline ends came to 7 bases. CDR3 sequence: CATSRDRQSYEQYF. CDR3 in DNA: TGTGCCACCAGCAGAGATAGGCAGTCCTACGAGCAGTACTTC. The full variable domain, completed using reference TRBV15 and TRBJ2-7, is DAMVIQNPRYQVTQFGKPVTLSCSQTLNHNVMYWYQQKSSQAPKLLFHYYDKDFNNEADTPDNFQSRRPNTSFCFLDIRSPGLGDTAMYLCATSRDRQSYEQYFGPGTRLTVT.

The chain is built from TRBV2 and TRBJ2-7, with D perhaps being TRBD1 or TRBD2 (6 bases each). V lost 3 bases and J 0 bases, leaving 15 bases between the germline ends. CDR3 length: 16 residues. From germline, CDR1 is SNHLY and CDR2 FYNNEI. CDR3 in DNA: TGTGCCAGCAGTGATACAGGGACTCCCTCCTCCTACGAGCAGTACTTC. Amino acid sequence: CASSDTGTPSSYEQYF.

V and J are TRBV29-1 and TRBJ2-7; no firm D call. CDR3 length equals 12 residues. Trimming removed 5 bases from V and 7 bases from J, with 15 bases in between. CDR1 and CDR2 (germline): SQVTM, ANQGSEA. CDR3 in DNA: TGCAGCGTTATAAGGGCCTTGGGAGAGCAGTACTTC. It is translated as CSVIRALGEQYF.

The CDR3: CASSLYTSGGNEQFF. The CDR3 DNA sequence: TGCGCCAGCAGCTTGTATACTAGCGGGGGGAATGAGCAGTTCTTC. The gene calls are TRBV5-1 and TRBJ2-1, with TRBD2 matching over 12 bases. CDR3 length: 15 amino acids. CDR1 and CDR2 from the germline V gene are SGHRS and YFSETQ. V shed 1 base, J shed 7 bases, and the junction held 3 bases outside the gene matches.

In this sample, this clonotype turned up once. The chain is built from TRBV3-1 and TRBJ2-1, with D possibly TRBD1 on 6 matching bases. The CDR3 is made up of 15 amino acids. CDR1 and CDR2 from the germline V gene are LGHDT and YNNKEL (reference sequence). With 0 bases removed from V and 4 bases from J, the gap between germline ends came to 10 bases. The chain's CDR3 is CASSQELGAYNEQFF. The CDR3, as DNA: TGTGCCAGCAGCCAAGAGCTGGGGGCTTACAATGAGCAGTTCTTC.

This rearrangement joins TRBV18 to TRBJ1-4, with 8 bases lining up with TRBD1. The CDR3 consists of 15 residues. The junction had 9 bases not matched to a gene; V was cut back by 6 bases and J by 6 bases. CDR1 and CDR2 (germline): KGHSH, LQKENI. In DNA, the CDR3 is TGTGCCAGCTCCACCAGGGGGACAGGCGATGAAAAACTGTTTTTT. This codes for CASSTRGTGDEKLFF.

V and J are TRBV7-2 and TRBJ2-7; D perhaps matches TRBD2 (6 bases). V lost 5 bases, J lost 0 bases, and 14 bases lay in between. CDR3 size: 15 residues. The germline V gene has CDR1 SGHTA and CDR2 FQGNSA. The chain's CDR3 is CASSLRRGISYEQYF. Here the CDR3 DNA reads TGTGCCAGCAGCCTAAGACGGGGGATCTCCTACGAGCAGTACTTC.

This clonotype has at least ten counts. The chain recombines TRBV29-1 with TRBJ1-2, with 9 bases that match TRBD1. Germline loops: CDR1 SQVTM, CDR2 ANQGSEA. V lost 7 bases, J lost 0 bases, and 3 bases stayed unmatched. The CDR3 has 13 residues. In DNA, the CDR3 is TGCAGCGGCAGACAGGGGGCTAACTATGGCTACACCTTC. This gives the protein CSGRQGANYGYTF.

This clonotype was observed a handful of times. The CDR3: CSVAEGHSNSPLHF. In DNA form, the CDR3 reads TGCAGCGTGGCGGAGGGACACTCTAATTCACCCCTCCACTTT. The gene calls are TRBV29-1 and TRBJ1-6; D might be TRBD1 (6 bases). Trimming pared 6 bases from V and 6 bases from J, leaving 15 bases between. This CDR3 has 14 residues. Germline CDR1 SQVTM, CDR2 ANQGSEA. Supplemented by reference TRBV29-1 and TRBJ1-6, the full variable domain reads SAVISQKPSRDICQRGTSLTIQCQVDSQVTMMFWYRQQPGQSLTLIATANQGSEATYESGFVIDKFPISRPNLTFSTLTVSNMSPEDSSIYLCSVAEGHSNSPLHFGNGTRLTVT.

The chain uses TRBV7-9 and TRBJ2-5; 7 bases agree with TRBD1. This CDR3 is 17 amino acids long. V lost 4 bases, J lost 1 base, and 12 bases stayed unmatched. Germline CDR1 SEHNR, CDR2 FQNEAQ (reference sequence). In DNA, the CDR3 is TGTGCCAGCAGCTCCCAAGGCGGACAGGTGATCCAAGAGACCCAGTACTTC. As protein: CASSSQGGQVIQETQYF.